This passage covers 10 T cell receptor beta chains from one sample sequenced in a study of T cells in Graves' hyperthyroidism and ophthalmopathy. Amplified TCR beta CDR3 regions derived from RNA transcripts. TCR CDR3 underwent first-round RT-PCR with the HTBI primer set. MiXCR, applied by TCRdb to the multiplex PCR reads, yields one record per CDR3 protein. This table has over 500,000 distinct CDR3 sequences, roughly 15% appearing once. What was sequenced was blood. The origin of the receptors is a woman younger than 30 with Graves' ophthalmopathy.

In this sample, this clonotype turned up many times. The genes are TRBV12-3 or TRBV12-4 and TRBJ2-1; 12 bases are shared with TRBD2. The V segment lost 6 bases and the J segment 5 bases; nucleotides outside the gene matches: 11. The CDR3 is made up of 17 amino acids. The CDR3 protein is CASSFGLAGLGDNEQFF. Written as DNA, the CDR3 is TGTGCCAGCAGCTTTGGACTAGCGGGGCTTGGGGACAATGAGCAGTTCTTC.

As concerns this clonotype: No conserved phenylalanine or tryptophan ends this CDR3, so it is likely a read error. This chain connects TRBV28 to TRBJ2-5, with TRBD2 matching 9 bases. This CDR3 has 15 amino acids. Germline assignment: CDR1 MDHEN and CDR2 SYDVKM. This chain's CDR3 is CASSRVAGVQEAQYL. CDR3 nucleotide sequence: TGTGCCAGCAGTCGGGTAGCGGGGGTTCAAGAGGCCCAGTACCTC.

This clonotype was recorded at least ten times. This sequence joins TRBV28 and TRBJ2-2; 7 bases agree with TRBD1. V lost 5 bases, J lost 3 bases, and 6 bases stayed unmatched. This CDR3 is built from 15 residues. Germline V CDR1 and CDR2: MDHEN, SYDVKM. The DNA of the CDR3 is TGTGCCAGCAGTGACAGGGTTCGAGACACCGGGGAGCTGTTTTTT. This gives the protein CASSDRVRDTGELFF.

V gene TRBV9 combines with J gene TRBJ1-2; D not certain. V dropped 4 bases and J dropped 4 bases, with 20 bases sitting between them. The germline V gene encodes CDR1 SGDLS and CDR2 YYNGEE. The CDR3 has 16 amino acids. The CDR3 sequence: CASSSSNRLIRYGYTF. DNA for the CDR3: TGTGCCAGCAGCTCTAGTAATCGACTGATCCGCTATGGCTACACCTTC.

This clonotype was counted ten times or more. The V gene is TRBV28, the J gene TRBJ1-1; no clear D gene. Trimming removed 5 bases at V and 0 bases at J, with 16 bases between. Germline CDR1 MDHEN, CDR2 SYDVKM. The CDR3 runs 16 residues. CDR3 in amino acids: CASSPLASALNTEAFF. As DNA, the CDR3 is TGTGCCAGCAGTCCCCTCGCCAGCGCCTTGAACACTGAAGCTTTCTTT.

This clonotype was picked up a small number of times. This chain uses TRBV3-1 with TRBJ2-3; D possibly corresponds to TRBD2 (6 bases). Trimming left V 2 bases short and J 4 bases short, with 16 bases between. Germline CDR1 reads LGHDT; CDR2 reads YNNKEL (reference sequence). The CDR3 totals 16 residues. CDR3 coding DNA: TGTGCCAGCAGCCAACCCCGGGGGTTGCGGGCAGATACGCAGTATTTT. Amino acid sequence: CASSQPRGLRADTQYF.

This clonotype was counted many times. The V gene is TRBV20-1, the J gene TRBJ1-2; 7 positions agree with TRBD1. Germline trimming cut 6 bases from V and 5 bases from J; bases unmatched to any gene: 9. From germline, CDR1 is DFQATT and CDR2 SNEGSKA (reference sequence). The CDR3 has 13 amino acids. The CDR3 protein is CSALPQGQYGYTF. The CDR3 nucleotides are TGCAGTGCCCTTCCTCAGGGACAGTATGGCTACACCTTC.

This clonotype has at least ten counts. The chain couples TRBV24-1 to TRBJ2-2; possible D gene TRBD2, 5 bases. Germline values: CDR1 KGHDR, CDR2 SFDVKD. This CDR3 region has 14 residues. V was cut by 1 base and J by 3 bases, with 5 bases left in between. For the CDR3, the DNA is TGTGCCACCAGTGATTTACTAGACACCGGGGAGCTGTTTTTT. Amino acids: CATSDLLDTGELFF.

This clonotype was recorded many times. This rearrangement joins TRBV5-1 to TRBJ1-1; D gene unclear. Germline CDR1 reads SGHRS; CDR2 reads YFSETQ. This CDR3 spans 12 amino acids. Trimming left V 2 bases short and J 2 bases short, with 4 bases between. CDR3 region: CASSLHNTEAFF. In DNA, the CDR3 is TGCGCCAGCAGCTTACATAACACTGAAGCTTTCTTT.

This clonotype was observed at least ten times. V usage is TRBV6-2 or TRBV6-3 and J usage is TRBJ2-7, with no clear D. In germline, CDR1 is MNHEY, CDR2 SVGEGT. The CDR3 has 13 residues. The V and J ends lost 6 bases and 2 bases respectively, with 11 bases between them. CDR3 nucleotide sequence: TGTGCCAGCAGGCCCGGGCCGGCCTACGAGCAGTACTTC. It is translated as CASRPGPAYEQYF.